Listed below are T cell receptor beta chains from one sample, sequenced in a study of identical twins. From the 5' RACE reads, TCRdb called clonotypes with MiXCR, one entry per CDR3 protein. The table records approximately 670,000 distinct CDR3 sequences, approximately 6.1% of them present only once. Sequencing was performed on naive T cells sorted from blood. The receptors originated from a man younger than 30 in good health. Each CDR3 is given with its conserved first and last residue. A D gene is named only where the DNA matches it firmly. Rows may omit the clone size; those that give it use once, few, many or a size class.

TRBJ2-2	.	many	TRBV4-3	CASSQLNTGELFF	TGCGCCAGCAGCCAACTTAACACCGGGGAGCTGTTTTTT
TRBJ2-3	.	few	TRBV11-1	CASSPPVEEDLSTDTQYF	TGTGCCAGCAGCCCCCCGGTAGAAGAGGACCTTAGCACAGATACGCAGTATTTT
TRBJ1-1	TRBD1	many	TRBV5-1	CASSLGQGGNTEAFF	TGCGCCAGCAGCTTGGGACAGGGCGGGAACACTGAAGCTTTCTTT
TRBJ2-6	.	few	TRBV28	CASSKRQAVFSGANVLTF	TGTGCCAGCAGTAAAAGACAGGCTGTATTTTCTGGGGCCAACGTCCTGACTTTC
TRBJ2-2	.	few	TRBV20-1	CSARGGGTEDAGELFF	TGCAGTGCTAGAGGAGGCGGGACCGAAGATGCCGGGGAGCTGTTTTTT
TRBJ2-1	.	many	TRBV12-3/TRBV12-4	CASRLGQVYYNEQFF	TGTGCCAGCCGGCTAGGTCAAGTCTACTACAATGAGCAGTTCTTC
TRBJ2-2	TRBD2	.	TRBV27	CASSSSILSGRAAPGELFF	TGTGCCAGCAGTTCGTCGATCCTAAGCGGGAGGGCCGCCCCCGGGGAGCTGTTTTTT
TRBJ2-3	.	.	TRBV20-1	CSARAVAGRGDTQYF	TGCAGTGCTAGAGCCGTTGCGGGCCGTGGGGATACGCAGTATTTT
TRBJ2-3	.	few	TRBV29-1	CSVEISVRAHGDTQYF	TGCAGCGTTGAAATTTCGGTCCGGGCACACGGGGATACGCAGTATTTT
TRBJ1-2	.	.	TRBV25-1	CASTGGNNYGYTF	TGTGCCAGCACCGGGGGGAATAACTATGGCTACACCTTC
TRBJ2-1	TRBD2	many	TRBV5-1	CASNIAGENEQFF	TGCGCCAGCAATATAGCGGGAGAAAATGAGCAGTTCTTC
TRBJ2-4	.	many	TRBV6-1	CASSPPGHRAKNIQYF	TGTGCCAGCAGTCCCCCGGGACACCGAGCCAAAAACATTCAGTACTTC
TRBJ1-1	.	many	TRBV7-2	CASSLDREWTEAFF	TGTGCCAGCAGCTTAGATCGAGAATGGACTGAAGCTTTCTTT
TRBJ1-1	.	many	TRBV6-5	CASSYSVGENTEAFF	TGTGCCAGCAGTTATTCTGTAGGGGAGAACACTGAAGCTTTCTTT
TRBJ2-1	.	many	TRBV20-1	CSARDPLSSYNEQFF	TGCAGTGCTAGAGATCCGTTGAGCTCCTACAATGAGCAGTTCTTC